This TCR beta chain was documented in a study of T cell changes during pregnancy in multiple sclerosis. Per the germline V gene, CDR1 is SQVTM and CDR2 is ANQGSEA. V lost 2 bases and J lost 15; bases outside the gene matches: 5. The CDR3 runs to 11 residues. This clone was detected once. Clones were sequenced by immunoSEQ multiplex PCR, and TCRdb holds only the in-frame ones, with some missing. The sample carries 65,000 to 75,000 clones, 90% to 95% recorded once. The source is a female donor in good health, enrolled as a control in a pregnancy study. This specimen was peripheral blood, taken in the third trimester of pregnancy. The rearrangement joins TRBV29-1 to TRBJ2-1; 9 bases agree with TRBD1. CDR3 DNA sequence: TGCAGCGTTGAACGGGACAGGGCCTGGTTCTTC. Translated, it gives CSVERDRAWFF.